A selection of T cell receptor beta chains follows, all from one sample in a study of T cells expressing NK-cell markers. TCRdb re-called the 5' RACE reads and catalogs CDR3 proteins one per entry, DNA excluded. This repertoire includes approximately 420,000 distinct CDR3 sequences. Sequenced input: blood T cells: a sorted CD56 or NKG2C T cell subset, CD4+ or CD8+ T cells, or bulk PBMC T cells (not recorded which). These receptors were taken from a woman aged 50 to 60 in good health. CDR3s include the opening cysteine and the closing phenylalanine or tryptophan.

>TRBJ1-1|TRBV11-2
CASSLRQTEIEAFF
>TRBJ2-1|TRBV5-1
CASSPGLAQTNEQFF
>TRBJ1-2|TRBV4-1
CASRGVRQTSYGYTF
>TRBJ1-1|TRBV5-5
CASSLEGIRNTEAFF
>TRBJ2-7|TRBV20-1
CSATTAASSYEQYF
>TRBJ2-1|TRBV20-1
CSARGGSPSSYNEQFF
>TRBJ2-3|TRBV14
CASSFGLDPFADTQYF
>TRBJ2-1|TRBV4-2
CASSQNSEGFSVNEQFF
>TRBJ2-7|TRBV20-1
CSARDGASVSPIRYEQYF
>TRBJ2-3|TRBV9
CASSVDRARDTQYF
>TRBJ2-5|TRBV2
CASSDKREQETQYF
>TRBJ2-5|TRBV5-6
CASSSPRVYQETQYF
>TRBJ2-3|TRBV20-1
CSAPGQGVDTQYF
>TRBJ2-1|TRBV5-1
CASSFDSGRGDEQFF